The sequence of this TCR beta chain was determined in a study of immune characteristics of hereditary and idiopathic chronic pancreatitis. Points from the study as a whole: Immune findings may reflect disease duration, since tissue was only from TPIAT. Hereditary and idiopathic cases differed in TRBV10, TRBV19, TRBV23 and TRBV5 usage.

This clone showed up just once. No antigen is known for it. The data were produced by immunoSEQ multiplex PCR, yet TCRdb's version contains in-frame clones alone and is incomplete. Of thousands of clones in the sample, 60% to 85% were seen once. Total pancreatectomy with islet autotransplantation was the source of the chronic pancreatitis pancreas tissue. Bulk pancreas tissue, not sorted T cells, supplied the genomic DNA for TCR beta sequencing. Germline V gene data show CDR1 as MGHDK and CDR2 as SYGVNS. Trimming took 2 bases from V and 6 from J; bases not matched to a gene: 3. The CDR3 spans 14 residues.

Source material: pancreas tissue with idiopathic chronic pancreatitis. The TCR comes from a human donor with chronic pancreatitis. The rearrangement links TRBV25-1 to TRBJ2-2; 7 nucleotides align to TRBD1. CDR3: CASSETGEAGELFF. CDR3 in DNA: TGTGCCAGCAGTGAAACAGGGGAAGCCGGGGAGCTGTTTTTT. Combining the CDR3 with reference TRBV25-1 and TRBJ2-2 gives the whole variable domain EADIYQTPRYLVIGTGKKITLECSQTMGHDKMYWYQQDPGMELHLIHYSYGVNSTEKGDLSSESTVSRIRTEHFPLTLESARPSHTSQYLCASSETGEAGELFFGEGSRLTVL.